A single sample is the source of the 15 T cell receptor beta chains below, sequenced in a study of cytomegalovirus exposure and HLA in healthy donors. With 60 Vbeta and 13 Jbeta primers, the PCR was carried out. Libraries were prepared by immunoSEQ multiplex PCR; TCRdb keeps only in-frame clonotypes and omits some of them. This sample has some 150,000 clones, with roughly two thirds found just once. Material for sequencing was PBMCs. The receptors were gathered from a woman in her 30s in good health and CMV-seronegative.

CDR3 protein: CASSDRGYTIYF. The CDR3, as DNA: TGTGCCAGCTCGGACAGGGGATACACCATATATTTT. The chain links TRBV6-1 to TRBJ1-3; 9 nucleotides line up with TRBD1. The CDR3 runs 12 residues. V was pared by 8 bases and J by 8 bases, with 4 bases of the junction left unmatched. Per germline, CDR1 MNHNS and CDR2 SASEGT.

This clone occurred a few times. V usage is TRBV5-8 and J usage is TRBJ1-1; D remains ambiguous. Germline values: CDR1 SGHTS, CDR2 YDEGEE. V lost 4 bases, J lost 1 base, and 11 bases lay in between. This CDR3 is 14 amino acids long. CDR3 nucleotide sequence: TGTGCCAGCAGCCTTATGTGGGCGAACACTGAAGCTTTCTTT. Translating it yields CASSLMWANTEAFF.

The J gene is TRBJ2-1, the V gene TRBV5-1; TRBD1 is a possible D gene (6 bases). The CDR3 loop spans 16 amino acids. V gave up 0 bases and J gave up 0 bases, with 10 bases separating them. CDR1 and CDR2 from the germline V gene are SGHRS and YFSETQ. CDR3 residues: CASSLVGQSSYNEQFF. CDR3 nucleotide sequence: TGCGCCAGCAGCTTGGTAGGACAGAGCTCCTACAATGAGCAGTTCTTC. The variable domain in full, with the rest retrieved from reference TRBV5-1 and TRBJ2-1, is KAGVTQTPRYLIKTRGQQVTLSCSPISGHRSVSWYQQTPGQGLQFLFEYFSETQRNKGNFPGRFSGRQFSNSRSEMNVSTLELGDSALYLCASSLVGQSSYNEQFFGPGTRLTVL.

The chain has TRBV4-1 and TRBJ1-5; tentative D call: TRBD1 (5 bases). V lost 1 base, J lost 7 bases, and 11 bases lay in between. CDR1 and CDR2 (germline): MGHRA, YSYEKL. The CDR3 has 14 residues. CDR3 DNA sequence: TGCGCCAGCAGCCAAGGGGGGGAGGGACAGCCCCAGCATTTT. It specifies CASSQGGEGQPQHF.

The chain employs TRBV19 and TRBJ1-2; D not resolved. The CDR3 consists of 15 residues. Germline-derived CDR1 and CDR2 are LNHDA and SQIVND (reference sequence). The V end was cut by 4 bases, the J end by 0 bases, with 12 bases between. The CDR3 is CASSTTLTSNYGYTF. In nucleotides, the CDR3 is TGTGCCAGTAGTACCACCCTGACATCTAACTATGGCTACACCTTC. Complete variable domain (other parts from reference TRBV19 and TRBJ1-2): DGGITQSPKYLFRKEGQNVTLSCEQNLNHDAMYWYRQDPGQGLRLIYYSQIVNDFQKGDIAEGYSVSREKKESFPLTVTSAQKNPTAFYLCASSTTLTSNYGYTFGSGTRLTVV.

This clone was detected once. The rearrangement joins TRBV25-1 to TRBJ2-5; TRBD1 might be the D (5 bases). This CDR3 spans 15 amino acids. In germline, CDR1 is MGHDK, CDR2 SYGVNS. Trimming stripped 3 bases from V and 5 bases from J, with 16 bases between. The CDR3 loop is CASSEPGIRPETQYF. For the CDR3, the DNA is TGTGCCAGCAGTGAGCCAGGGATTAGACCGGAGACCCAGTACTTC.

The sample holds a few counts of this clone. The rearrangement links TRBV9 to TRBJ2-3, with 11 bases fitting TRBD2. The length of the CDR3 is 15 residues. Trimming took 2 bases from V and 3 from J; bases not matched to a gene: 2. CDR1 is SGDLS, CDR2 YYNGEE, per germline. Here the CDR3 DNA reads TGTGCCAGCAGCGTGACTAGCGGGGTTACAGATACGCAGTATTTT. It encodes CASSVTSGVTDTQYF.

CDR3: CASSKGGRSYEQYF. In DNA, the CDR3 is TGTGCCAGCAGTAAAGGGGGTCGGTCCTACGAGCAGTACTTC. This rearrangement joins TRBV27 to TRBJ2-7, with D possibly being TRBD1 (6 bases). CDR1 is MNHEY and CDR2 is SMNVEV in the germline V gene (reference sequence). CDR3 length: 14 residues. V was cut by 5 bases and J by 1 base, with 12 bases left in between.

V is TRBV7-9 and J is TRBJ1-1; 8 bases match TRBD1. The CDR3 consists of 13 residues. V shed 7 bases and J 7 bases; nucleotides not matched to a gene: 8. Germline values: CDR1 SEHNR, CDR2 FQNEAQ (reference sequence). CDR3 bases: TGTGCCAGCAAATCAGGGGGCGATAATGAAGCTTTCTTT. This gives the protein CASKSGGDNEAFF.

The rearrangement uses TRBV6-4 and TRBJ2-3; 7 bases map to TRBD2. The CDR3 is 13 residues long. Germline V lookup: CDR1 MRHNA, CDR2 SNTAGT. V lost 3 bases to trimming and J lost 8 bases; unmatched junction nucleotides: 5. The chain's CDR3 is CASSEGGGGTQYF. In nucleotides, the CDR3 is TGTGCCAGCAGTGAAGGCGGGGGAGGTACGCAGTATTTT.

The CDR3 bases are TGCGCCAGCAGCTCGACAGGGGGTGCCGCCTACGAGCAGTACTTC. As protein: CASSSTGGAAYEQYF. The chain is built from TRBV5-1 and TRBJ2-7; 9 bases map to TRBD1. Unmatched junction bases numbered 6, after V lost 3 bases and J lost 2 bases. CDR1 and CDR2 from the germline V gene are SGHRS and YFSETQ. CDR3 length equals 15 residues. The whole variable domain, remainder taken from reference TRBV5-1 and TRBJ2-7, is KAGVTQTPRYLIKTRGQQVTLSCSPISGHRSVSWYQQTPGQGLQFLFEYFSETQRNKGNFPGRFSGRQFSNSRSEMNVSTLELGDSALYLCASSSTGGAAYEQYFGPGTRLTVT.

The chain has TRBV6-5 and TRBJ1-4; D ambiguous. The CDR3 contains 16 residues. The ends were cut back, 0 bases at V and 0 bases at J, with 8 bases in the middle. Per germline, CDR1 MNHEY and CDR2 SVGAGI. The CDR3 DNA reads as TGTGCCAGCAGTTACTCGGAGGGTGCAACTAATGAAAAACTGTTTTTT. It codes for CASSYSEGATNEKLFF.

This chain links TRBV30 with TRBJ2-7; 9 bases are a match to TRBD1. This CDR3 is 18 amino acids long. CDR1 GTSNPN and CDR2 SVGIG come from the germline V gene (reference sequence). V was clipped by 4 bases and J by 5 bases; unmatched bases: 21. This chain's CDR3 is CAWTPGGPGQGLGNEQYF. As DNA, the CDR3 is TGTGCCTGGACTCCCGGGGGCCCGGGACAGGGTCTGGGCAACGAGCAGTACTTC.

The V and J genes are TRBV30 and TRBJ2-7, with 9 bases matching TRBD1. CDR1 and CDR2 (germline): GTSNPN, SVGIG (reference sequence). This CDR3 has 13 residues. The ends lost 3 bases at V and 4 bases at J; junction bases unmatched: 4. This chain's CDR3 is CAWRGQGVYEQYF. Written as DNA, the CDR3 is TGTGCCTGGAGGGGACAGGGAGTTTACGAGCAGTACTTC.

In this sample, this clone turned up a few times. The V and J genes are TRBV5-1 and TRBJ2-7; D is undetermined. Trimming took off 2 bases at V and 3 bases at J, with 12 bases between the two ends. This CDR3 region has 14 residues. The germline CDR1 and CDR2 sequences are SGHRS and YFSETQ. CDR3 coding DNA: TGCGCCAGCAGCTTAGATGGCGGATACTACGAGCAGTACTTC. Encoded protein: CASSLDGGYYEQYF. Looking up the rest from reference TRBV5-1 and TRBJ2-7 gives the full variable domain: KAGVTQTPRYLIKTRGQQVTLSCSPISGHRSVSWYQQTPGQGLQFLFEYFSETQRNKGNFPGRFSGRQFSNSRSEMNVSTLELGDSALYLCASSLDGGYYEQYFGPGTRLTVT.